This T cell receptor beta chain comes out of a study of blood T cell repertoires in COVID-19. The wider study: The cDNA or gDNA used as material had been derived from T cells, B-cell-depleted T cells, or PBMCs.

Original processing notes: Using reference gene primer amplification, nucleated cell counts were estimated. Profiled with immunoSEQ multiplex PCR; TCRdb holds only in-frame clones, not every one. That table is the source of V, J and clone size, and D and trimming were worked out from the DNA. The repertoire holds about 500,000 clones, with approximately 86% as singletons. Those enrolled, adults aged roughly 18 to 89 years, came from 20 to 25 US areas. Sequences were obtained from PBMCs or T cells enriched from blood (not recorded which). The receptor was derived from a woman aged 18-35 years who had recovered from COVID-19.

CDR3 nucleotide sequence: TGTGCCACCCAGACTAGCGGGGGCGCCAGTCGCTCCAATGAGCAGTTCTTC. This gives the protein CATQTSGGASRSNEQFF. The V gene is TRBV3-1 (or the pseudogene TRBV3-2), the J gene TRBJ2-1; 12 bases line up with TRBD2. V was clipped by 10 bases and J by 6 bases; unmatched bases: 16. The germline gives CDR1 LGHDT, CDR2 YNNKEL (reference sequence). The CDR3 has 17 amino acids.